The 20 T cell receptor beta chains in this list originate from one sample, sequenced in a study of blood T cell repertoires in COVID-19. TCRdb's copy holds only in-frame clones and misses some; the assay was immunoSEQ multiplex PCR. Of over 250,000 clones in the sample, over 75% were seen once. The sample comprised peripheral blood. All receptors derive from a woman aged 45-60 years with acute or convalescent COVID-19.

The gene calls are TRBV7-2 and TRBJ2-2, with TRBD2 matching 8 bases. The CDR3 has 15 amino acids. Germline trimming cut 8 bases from V and 5 bases from J; bases unmatched to any gene: 10. CDR1 is SGHTA, CDR2 FQGNSA, per germline. CDR3 sequence reads: CASSWSGSSTGELFF. CDR3 nucleotide sequence: TGTGCCAGCTCCTGGAGCGGGAGTTCGACCGGGGAGCTGTTTTTT.

The chain recombines TRBV28 with TRBJ1-5; D is unclear. Deletions cut 3 bases from V and 1 base from J, with 10 bases between. Germline CDR1 MDHEN, CDR2 SYDVKM. This CDR3 region has 15 residues. CDR3 region: CASSFLAGSNQPQHF. The CDR3 coding sequence is TGTGCCAGCAGTTTTCTGGCAGGAAGCAATCAGCCCCAGCATTTT.

The chain couples TRBV1 to TRBJ1-6; the table gives TRBD1 as D, unverified against the DNA. TRBV1 corresponds to a pseudogene. The CDR3 is made up of 15 amino acids. CDR3 DNA sequence: TGCACCAGCAGCCAAGATTGGCTGAATAATTCACCCCTCCACTTT. It yields the protein CTSSQDWLNNSPLHF.

The rearrangement joins TRBV10-3 to TRBJ2-1, with a possible D match to TRBD2 (7 bases). The CDR3 consists of 16 residues. The V end was cut by 5 bases, the J end by 6 bases, with 20 bases between. Germline CDR1 ENHRY, CDR2 SYGVKD. The CDR3 protein is CAISPWGGPEGNEQFF. The CDR3 region has the DNA TGTGCCATCAGTCCTTGGGGGGGGCCTGAGGGCAATGAGCAGTTCTTC.

This rearrangement joins TRBV19 to TRBJ2-3; TRBD2 agrees at 7 bases. The CDR3 is 13 amino acids. The germline CDR1 and CDR2 sequences are LNHDA and SQIVND (reference sequence). V lost 3 bases, J lost 6 bases, and 3 bases stayed unmatched. The CDR3 region is CASSMGGADTQYF. The DNA of the CDR3 is TGTGCCAGTAGTATGGGAGGGGCCGATACGCAGTATTTT. The whole variable domain, remainder taken from reference TRBV19 and TRBJ2-3, is DGGITQSPKYLFRKEGQNVTLSCEQNLNHDAMYWYRQDPGQGLRLIYYSQIVNDFQKGDIAEGYSVSREKKESFPLTVTSAQKNPTAFYLCASSMGGADTQYFGPGTRLTVL.

The chain joins TRBV30 to TRBJ1-1; D uncertain. The germline V and J ends were trimmed by 0 bases and 2 bases, with 10 bases remaining between them. This CDR3 region has 14 residues. Germline V gives CDR1 GTSNPN, CDR2 SVGIG (reference sequence). In DNA, the CDR3 is TGTGCCTGGAGTGTCTTCGGGGATAACACTGAAGCTTTCTTT. The encoded protein is CAWSVFGDNTEAFF.

J is TRBJ2-7 and V is TRBV6-5, with D maybe TRBD1 (5 bases). This CDR3 is built from 13 residues. The germline V and J ends were trimmed by 7 bases and 6 bases, with 16 bases remaining between them. Germline lookup yields CDR1 MNHEY and CDR2 SVGAGI. This chain's CDR3 is CASILGRVSEQYF. CDR3 bases: TGTGCCAGCATTTTAGGCAGGGTTAGCGAGCAGTACTTC.

This clone was picked up one time. The V call is TRBV10-2, the J call TRBJ2-1; D is possibly TRBD2 (6 bases). Trimming removed 4 bases from V and 5 bases from J, with 12 bases in between. Germline CDR1 and CDR2: WSHSY and SAAADI. This CDR3 is built from 14 residues. CDR3 nucleotide sequence: TGCGCCAGCAGTGCGGGAGCAATAAACAATGAGCAGTTCTTC. As protein: CASSAGAINNEQFF.

The chain uses TRBV5-4 and TRBJ1-5; 8 nucleotides align to TRBD1. The length of the CDR3 is 15 residues. The ends lost 4 bases at V and 4 bases at J; junction bases unmatched: 7. From germline, CDR1 is SGHNT and CDR2 YYREEE (reference sequence). The CDR3 is CASSGGTGQNQPQHF. CDR3 bases: TGTGCCAGCAGCGGTGGGACAGGCCAAAATCAGCCCCAGCATTTT.

The CDR3 sequence: CASSQVKGTGSSYNSPLHF. In DNA form, the CDR3 reads TGCGCCAGCAGCCAAGTAAAAGGGACAGGGAGCTCCTATAATTCACCCCTCCACTTT. The rearrangement uses TRBV4-3 and TRBJ1-6; the match to TRBD1 covers 9 bases. Per germline, CDR1 LGHNA and CDR2 YSLEER. With 1 base clipped from V and 0 bases from J, the junction kept 7 bases outside the gene matches. The CDR3 spans 19 residues.

Here the CDR3 DNA reads TGTGCCAGCAGCCGATTGGTGGACAGCTCCTACGAGCAGTACTTC. Translated: CASSRLVDSSYEQYF. The rearrangement joins TRBV4-2 to TRBJ2-7; D is possibly TRBD1 (6 bases). Germline CDR1 reads LGHNA; CDR2 reads YNFKEQ. CDR3 length equals 15 residues. The V and J ends lost 4 bases and 0 bases respectively, with 13 bases between them.

The gene calls are TRBV18 and TRBJ2-2; no clear D. Looked up from germline, CDR1 is KGHSH and CDR2 is LQKENI. V was shortened by 3 bases and J by 5 bases, with 19 bases between the two germline ends. The length of the CDR3 is 17 residues. CDR3 amino acids: CASSPTLSKTETGELFF. In DNA form, the CDR3 reads TGTGCCAGCTCACCCACACTGTCCAAAACAGAGACCGGGGAGCTGTTTTTT.

This rearrangement joins TRBV7-6 to TRBJ2-2; 10 nucleotides agree with TRBD2. CDR1 is SGHVS and CDR2 is FNYEAQ in the germline V gene. Unmatched junction bases numbered 1, after V lost 3 bases and J lost 0 bases. The CDR3 covers 16 residues. Here the CDR3 DNA reads TGTGCCAGCAGCTTCCTAGCGGGGGCGAACACCGGGGAGCTGTTTTTT. Translating gives CASSFLAGANTGELFF.

The V and J genes are TRBV28 and TRBJ1-2; 8 bases line up with TRBD1. In germline, CDR1 is MDHEN, CDR2 SYDVKM. This CDR3 contains 12 residues. J was trimmed by 7 bases and V by 8 bases; bases with no gene match: 6. The CDR3 loop is CASRWTGSGYTF. The CDR3 nucleotides are TGTGCCAGCCGCTGGACAGGGAGTGGCTACACCTTC.

Regarding this clone: A junction boundary mismatches the germline segment, possibly from a read error. The rearrangement joins TRBV15 to TRBJ1-4; 7 nucleotides agree with TRBD1. The CDR3 sequence is 12 residues long. Germline CDR1 reads LNHNV; CDR2 reads YYDKDF (reference sequence). CDR3 DNA: TGTGCCACCAGCAGAGTCATACGGGACAGAAGGTTT. It specifies CATSRVIRDRRF.

V usage is TRBV5-6 and J usage is TRBJ2-7; no clear D gene. The CDR3 consists of 11 residues. V lost 3 bases and J 3 bases, leaving 4 bases between the germline ends. The V gene's germline CDR1 is SGHDT and CDR2 YYEEEE. The CDR3 DNA sequence: TGTGCCAGCAGCTCCTACTACGAGCAGTACTTC. This codes for CASSSYYEQYF.

The chain joins TRBV28 to TRBJ1-3; 12 bases fit TRBD1. The CDR3 is 15 amino acids. The trim removed 8 bases at V and 1 base at J, leaving 3 bases unmatched. Germline lookup yields CDR1 MDHEN and CDR2 SYDVKM. CDR3 protein: CASEGQGASGNTIYF. DNA for the CDR3: TGTGCCAGCGAGGGACAGGGGGCGTCTGGAAACACCATATATTTT.

This chain uses TRBV5-1 with TRBJ2-7; 7 nucleotides agree with TRBD1. From germline, CDR1 is SGHRS and CDR2 YFSETQ. J gave up 3 bases and V 0 bases, and 3 bases lay outside the gene matches. This CDR3 has 14 amino acids. The CDR3, as DNA: TGCGCCAGCAGCTTGGCGACAGGGAGCTACGAGCAGTACTTC. Its translation: CASSLATGSYEQYF.

This clone was recorded a few times. V is TRBV7-3 and J is TRBJ1-3, with D unresolved. The CDR3 loop spans 16 amino acids. Per germline, CDR1 SGHTA and CDR2 FQGTGA. V dropped 2 bases and J dropped 0 bases, with 11 bases sitting between them. This CDR3 reads CASSLQAPGSGNTIYF. CDR3 bases: TGTGCCAGCAGCTTACAAGCTCCGGGCTCTGGAAACACCATATATTTT.

The rearrangement uses TRBV24-1 and TRBJ2-2; 7 bases line up with TRBD1. The V gene's germline CDR1 is KGHDR and CDR2 SFDVKD. The CDR3 covers 15 residues. The junction had 4 bases not matched to a gene; V was cut back by 5 bases and J by 2 bases. CDR3 sequence: CATSAGTVNTGELFF. The CDR3 DNA follows: TGTGCCACCAGTGCAGGGACAGTCAACACCGGGGAGCTGTTTTTT.